Listed here are 7 T cell receptor beta chains from one sample, sequenced in a study of T cells in Graves' hyperthyroidism and ophthalmopathy. RNA transcripts were the template for amplifying TCR beta CDR3 regions. HTBI primers were employed in a first-round RT-PCR of the TCR CDR3. TCRdb fed the multiplex PCR reads into MiXCR, producing one record per CDR3 protein. The sample lists roughly 330,000 distinct CDR3 sequences, 15% to 20% occurring once. Sequenced sample: blood. These receptor sequences come from a man younger than 45 with Graves' hyperthyroidism.

The rearrangement links TRBV12-3 or TRBV12-4 to TRBJ2-1; 15 bases are shared with TRBD2. The length of the CDR3 is 13 residues. J was trimmed by 7 bases and V by 11 bases; bases with no gene match: 3. CDR3 amino acids: CAGGTSGRNEQFF. CDR3 sequence (DNA): TGTGCCGGGGGGACTAGCGGGAGGAATGAGCAGTTCTTC.

This clonotype occurred many times. CDR3 residues: CASSHTIPGDPAGTDTQYF. The CDR3 DNA reads TGTGCCAGCAGCCATACTATCCCGGGGGATCCCGCGGGCACAGATACGCAGTATTTT. The chain uses TRBV12-3 or TRBV12-4 and TRBJ2-3; D may be TRBD2 (6 bases). The ends were cut back, 6 bases at V and 1 base at J, with 26 bases in the middle. The CDR3 runs 19 residues.

This clonotype appeared many times. V gene TRBV10-3 combines with J gene TRBJ1-2; no firm D call. The germline V and J ends were trimmed by 2 bases and 2 bases, with 0 bases remaining between them. This CDR3 spans 11 amino acids. Germline assignment: CDR1 ENHRY and CDR2 SYGVKD. This chain's CDR3 is CAISENYGYTF. The CDR3, as DNA: TGTGCCATCAGTGAGAACTATGGCTACACCTTC.

V usage is TRBV20-1 and J usage is TRBJ2-3, with D possibly TRBD2 on 6 matching bases. In germline, CDR1 is DFQATT, CDR2 SNEGSKA (reference sequence). CDR3 length equals 16 residues. V lost 0 bases and J lost 2, with 15 bases in between. CDR3 in amino acids: CSARDSGLAITDTQYF. The CDR3 DNA is TGCAGTGCTAGAGATTCCGGGCTAGCGATCACAGATACGCAGTATTTT.

This clonotype was counted only a few times. The rearrangement links TRBV6-2 or TRBV6-3 to TRBJ2-1; D tentatively reads TRBD1 or TRBD2 (6 bases each). Looked up from germline, CDR1 is MNHEY and CDR2 is SVGEGT. Trimming cost V 6 bases and J 6 bases, with 18 bases left between them. The CDR3 has 15 amino acids. In DNA form, the CDR3 reads TGTGCCAGCAGAAAGGACAGAGAGGGGGGCAATGAGCAGTTCTTC. Translation gives CASRKDREGGNEQFF.

This clonotype was recorded at least ten times. The V and J genes are TRBV30 and TRBJ1-1; D is unresolved. Germline V CDR1 and CDR2: GTSNPN, SVGIG (reference sequence). The germline V and J ends were trimmed by 3 bases and 5 bases, with 13 bases remaining between them. CDR3 length: 13 residues. The CDR3 region has the DNA TGTGCCTGGAGCGGAGCGGAAAAGACTGAAGCTTTCTTT. Its translation is CAWSGAEKTEAFF.

There are many counts of this clonotype. CDR3 nucleotides: TGTGCCAGCAGCTCCAAGGCGGACTACACAGATACGCAGTATTTT. Translating it yields CASSSKADYTDTQYF. The rearrangement joins TRBV5-5 to TRBJ2-3, with TRBD2 as a possible D gene (6 bases). The CDR3 is made up of 15 amino acids. Per the germline V gene, CDR1 is SGHKS and CDR2 is YYEKEE (reference sequence). Trimming removed 3 bases at V and 2 bases at J, with 13 bases between.